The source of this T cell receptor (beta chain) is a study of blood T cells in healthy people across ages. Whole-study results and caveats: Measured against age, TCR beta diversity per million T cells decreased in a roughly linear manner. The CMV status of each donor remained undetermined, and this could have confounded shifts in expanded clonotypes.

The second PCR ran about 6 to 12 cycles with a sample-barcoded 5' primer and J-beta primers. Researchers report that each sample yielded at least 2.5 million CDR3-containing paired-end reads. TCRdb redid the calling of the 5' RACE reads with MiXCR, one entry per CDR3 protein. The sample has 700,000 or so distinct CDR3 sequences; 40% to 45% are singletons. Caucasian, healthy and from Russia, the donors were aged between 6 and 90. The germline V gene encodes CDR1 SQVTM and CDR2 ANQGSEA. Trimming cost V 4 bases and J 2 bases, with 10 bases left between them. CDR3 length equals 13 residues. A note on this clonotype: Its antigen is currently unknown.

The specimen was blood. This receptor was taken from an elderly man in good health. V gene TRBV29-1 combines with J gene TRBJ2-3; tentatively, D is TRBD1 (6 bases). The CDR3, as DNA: TGCAGCGTTGGGACAGCACCCACAGATACGCAGTATTTT. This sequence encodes CSVGTAPTDTQYF.